The 27 T cell receptor beta chains presented below share a single source sample, sequenced in a study of Ad26.COV2.S vaccination and SARS-CoV-2 variants. Treatment: 15 to 20 received Ad26.COV2.S at low or high dose, single or two shots; five or six received placebo; per-sample allocation not given. Sampling was performed 63 days after the first vaccine or placebo injection. Some clones are missing from TCRdb's copy, which holds only in-frame ones; the method was immunoSEQ multiplex PCR. The sample lists about 370,000 clones, 89% occurring once. Sample: peripheral blood, taken in a trial of Ad26.COV2.S vaccine versus placebo. The receptors were sampled from a person aged 18-65 years who received the Ad26.COV2.S COVID-19 vaccine or a placebo.

The CDR3, as DNA: TGTGCCAGCAGTCGGGACCGAGACTATGGCTACACCTTC. It codes for CASSRDRDYGYTF. The chain has TRBV6-5 and TRBJ1-2; TRBD1 might be the D (5 bases). The CDR3 length is 13 residues. Germline V gene data show CDR1 as MNHEY and CDR2 as SVGAGI. Deletions cut 5 bases from V and 3 bases from J, with 10 bases between.

The chain combines TRBV6-5 with TRBJ2-1; D gene unclear. Trimming took off 8 bases at V and 2 bases at J, with 10 bases between the two ends. This CDR3 comprises 13 residues. Germline CDR1 MNHEY, CDR2 SVGAGI. CDR3 in DNA: TGTGCCAGCGAGGAGACGACCTACAATGAGCAGTTCTTC. Protein product: CASEETTYNEQFF.

V and J are TRBV9 and TRBJ1-2; D gene unclear. V gave up 0 bases and J gave up 7 bases, with 13 bases separating them. In germline, CDR1 is SGDLS, CDR2 YYNGEE. The CDR3 has 14 amino acids. CDR3 amino acids: CASSVAGDAGGYTF. Here the CDR3 DNA reads TGTGCCAGCAGCGTAGCCGGCGACGCGGGTGGCTACACCTTC.

V and J are TRBV9 and TRBJ1-1; D gene unclear. The CDR3 loop spans 15 amino acids. The germline CDR1 and CDR2 sequences are SGDLS and YYNGEE. Trimming removed 3 bases from V and 1 base from J, with 13 bases in between. This chain's CDR3 is CASSEGLDGNTEAFF. CDR3 sequence (DNA): TGTGCCAGCAGCGAGGGCCTGGACGGGAACACTGAAGCTTTCTTT.

The chain's CDR3 is CASSLSAGSEQFF. The CDR3 DNA is TGTGCCAGCAGTTTATCTGCAGGCTCTGAGCAGTTCTTC. The chain links TRBV12-3 or TRBV12-4 to TRBJ2-1; D gene uncertain. V was pared by 2 bases and J by 9 bases, with 11 bases between. This CDR3 region has 13 residues.

This chain joins TRBV30 and TRBJ2-2; TRBD2 agrees at 10 bases. Germline V gives CDR1 GTSNPN, CDR2 SVGIG (reference sequence). V dropped 2 bases and J dropped 4; count of bases not matched to a gene: 4. The CDR3 length is 15 residues. The DNA for the CDR3 is TGTGCCTGGAGTCGGCTAGCGGGAGTCACCGGGGAGCTGTTTTTT. Protein sequence: CAWSRLAGVTGELFF.

The V and J genes are TRBV10-2 and TRBJ2-7, with 8 bases lining up with TRBD1. With 4 bases clipped from V and 5 bases from J, the junction kept 7 bases outside the gene matches. The CDR3 has 14 residues. Germline CDR1 WSHSY, CDR2 SAAADI. As DNA, the CDR3 is TGCGCCAGCAGTGTACAGGGGGAGAGGAACGAGCAGTACTTC. Encoded protein: CASSVQGERNEQYF.

The rearrangement links TRBV6-2 or TRBV6-3 to TRBJ2-7; tentative D call: TRBD2 (6 bases). Germline loops: CDR1 MNHEY, CDR2 SVGEGT. Trimming took off 0 bases at V and 0 bases at J, with 15 bases between the two ends. The CDR3 has 17 residues. This CDR3 is CASSYSSGRGRSYEQYF. The DNA of the CDR3 is TGTGCCAGCAGTTACTCCTCGGGGCGGGGACGCTCCTACGAGCAGTACTTC.

Details on this clone: Other nucleotide sequences from this sample produce the same CDR3. The rearrangement links TRBV28 to TRBJ1-2; perhaps TRBD1 as D (5 bases). The ends were cut back, 2 bases at V and 5 bases at J, with 12 bases in the middle. The length of the CDR3 is 14 residues. Germline CDR1 is MDHEN and CDR2 is SYDVKM. This CDR3 is CASSLVAGGYGYTF. The CDR3 DNA reads TGTGCCAGCAGTTTAGTGGCCGGGGGATATGGCTACACCTTC.

The rearrangement uses TRBV28 and TRBJ2-3, with TRBD2 matching over 9 bases. Germline CDR1 and CDR2: MDHEN and SYDVKM. The CDR3 has 16 amino acids. V lost 5 bases and J lost 3; bases outside the gene matches: 9. The chain's CDR3 is CASSPPWREGTDTQYF. The DNA for the CDR3 is TGTGCCAGCAGTCCCCCATGGCGGGAGGGAACAGATACGCAGTATTTT.

The CDR3 DNA follows: TGTGCCAGCCGCGAACTAGGCGGCCGTTTCTACGAGCAGTACTTC. This sequence encodes CASRELGGRFYEQYF. The chain has TRBV28 and TRBJ2-7; TRBD2 is a possible D gene (5 bases). This CDR3 has 15 amino acids. CDR1 and CDR2 (germline): MDHEN, SYDVKM. Trimming took off 8 bases at V and 3 bases at J, with 20 bases between the two ends.

V and J are TRBV10-3 and TRBJ2-1, with D unresolved. Looked up from germline, CDR1 is ENHRY and CDR2 is SYGVKD. This CDR3 contains 13 residues. Between the trimmed V and J ends, which lost 4 bases and 8 bases, there was a span of 12 bases. CDR3 DNA sequence: TGTGCCATCAGTGTCCGGTTAGAGCATGAGCAGTTCTTC. Protein product: CAISVRLEHEQFF.

J is TRBJ1-2 and V is TRBV19; D is possibly TRBD1 (5 bases). CDR1 is LNHDA, CDR2 SQIVND, per germline (reference sequence). The ends were cut back, 1 base at V and 4 bases at J, with 10 bases in the middle. CDR3 length equals 14 residues. In DNA form, the CDR3 reads TGTGCCAGTAGTATAGCAGGGCAGGCCTATGGCTACACCTTC. This translates into CASSIAGQAYGYTF.

The CDR3 region has the DNA TGTGCCAGCAGCACTAGTGGCAGGGTTTACTATGGCTACACCTTC. Translating it yields CASSTSGRVYYGYTF. The chain carries TRBV7-2 and TRBJ1-2; TRBD1 is a possible D gene (5 bases). The CDR3 runs to 15 residues. V shed 5 bases and J shed 3 bases, with 16 bases lying between them. The V gene's germline CDR1 is SGHTA and CDR2 FQGNSA.

The chain is built from TRBV5-5 and TRBJ2-1, with D maybe TRBD2 (6 bases). Per germline, CDR1 SGHKS and CDR2 YYEKEE (reference sequence). The CDR3 has 15 amino acids. Trimming took off 0 bases at V and 0 bases at J, with 7 bases between the two ends. CDR3 DNA: TGTGCCAGCAGCTTGGTCGGGGGCTCCTACAATGAGCAGTTCTTC. Translating it yields CASSLVGGSYNEQFF.

This chain uses TRBV7-6 with TRBJ1-3; D is unresolved. CDR1 is SGHVS, CDR2 FNYEAQ, per germline. Trimming cost V 2 bases and J 0 bases, with 11 bases left between them. CDR3 size: 16 residues. Written as DNA, the CDR3 is TGTGCCAGCAGCTTAACCGGCCCCCTCTCTGGAAACACCATATATTTT. Translation: CASSLTGPLSGNTIYF.

The CDR3 bases are TGTGCCAGCAGTTCCTTGGTTTTAGCGGACCAAGAGACCCAGTACTTC. This gives the protein CASSSLVLADQETQYF. The chain is built from TRBV27 and TRBJ2-5; possibly TRBD2 for D (6 bases). V was cut by 4 bases and J by 0 bases, with 15 bases left in between. CDR3 length: 16 residues. Per the germline V gene, CDR1 is MNHEY and CDR2 is SMNVEV (reference sequence).

This sequence joins TRBV28 and TRBJ1-2; D uncertain. Trimming cost V 5 bases and J 3 bases, with 16 bases left between them. Germline V gene sequence: CDR1 MDHEN, CDR2 SYDVKM. The CDR3 sequence is 15 residues long. CDR3: CASSLKRREDYGYTF. The CDR3 region has the DNA TGTGCCAGCAGTCTCAAGAGGAGAGAGGACTATGGCTACACCTTC.

V and J are TRBV28 and TRBJ1-1; D unclear. V lost 2 bases and J lost 1, with 5 bases in between. Germline loops: CDR1 MDHEN, CDR2 SYDVKM. The CDR3 totals 13 residues. The CDR3 region has the DNA TGTGCCAGCAGTTTACACGGGAACACTGAAGCTTTCTTT. This gives the protein CASSLHGNTEAFF.

This rearrangement joins TRBV19 to TRBJ2-5, with 13 bases lining up with TRBD2. This CDR3 comprises 18 residues. Unmatched junction bases numbered 11, after V lost 2 bases and J lost 5 bases. Germline values: CDR1 LNHDA, CDR2 SQIVND (reference sequence). CDR3 sequence: CASSIRGLAGERKETQYF. The CDR3 DNA reads as TGTGCCAGTAGTATACGAGGACTAGCGGGAGAGAGGAAGGAGACCCAGTACTTC. The whole variable domain, remainder taken from reference TRBV19 and TRBJ2-5, is DGGITQSPKYLFRKEGQNVTLSCEQNLNHDAMYWYRQDPGQGLRLIYYSQIVNDFQKGDIAEGYSVSREKKESFPLTVTSAQKNPTAFYLCASSIRGLAGERKETQYFGPGTRLLVL.

The chain combines TRBV19 with TRBJ1-2; the D gene is possibly TRBD1 (6 bases). Germline V gives CDR1 LNHDA, CDR2 SQIVND (reference sequence). The CDR3 loop spans 15 amino acids. The germline V and J ends were trimmed by 6 bases and 13 bases, with 27 bases remaining between them. The CDR3 nucleotides read TGTGCCAGTAGGAGGATGCAACGGGACACCGAAGGTAGCACCTTC. It yields the protein CASRRMQRDTEGSTF.

Written as DNA, the CDR3 is TGTGCCAGCAGTGACAGCGGGACCGTCAATGAGCAGTTCTTC. It encodes CASSDSGTVNEQFF. The rearrangement joins TRBV25-1 to TRBJ2-1, with TRBD2 matching 7 bases. The CDR3 runs 14 residues. Germline CDR1 is MGHDK and CDR2 is SYGVNS. V was clipped by 3 bases and J by 6 bases; unmatched bases: 5.

The chain carries TRBV7-9 and TRBJ2-7, with D tentatively TRBD1 (5 bases). The CDR3 runs 13 residues. Between the trimmed V and J ends, which lost 5 bases and 0 bases, there was a span of 8 bases. Germline loops: CDR1 SEHNR, CDR2 FQNEAQ (reference sequence). The CDR3 bases are TGTGCCAGCAGCCAAGACAGCTCCTACGAGCAGTACTTC. Its translation is CASSQDSSYEQYF.

This clone was picked up one time. The V call is TRBV6-1, the J call TRBJ1-2; 9 nucleotides align to TRBD1. Germline lookup yields CDR1 MNHNS and CDR2 SASEGT. There are 16 residues in the CDR3. V dropped 3 bases and J dropped 6; count of bases not matched to a gene: 11. CDR3 sequence (DNA): TGTGCCAGCAGTGATCCCGGACAGGGGAGGGAGGATGGCTACACCTTC. Protein: CASSDPGQGREDGYTF.

The V and J genes are TRBV3-1 (or the pseudogene TRBV3-2) and TRBJ2-3, with D unclear. V lost 2 bases and J 4 bases, leaving 7 bases between the germline ends. The germline CDR1 and CDR2 sequences are LGHDT and YNNKEL (reference sequence). This CDR3 contains 13 residues. The CDR3 here is CASSQRAPDTQYF. The CDR3 DNA reads TGTGCCAGCAGCCAAAGGGCGCCAGATACGCAGTATTTT.

The V and J genes are TRBV6-4 and TRBJ2-3; no clear D. The CDR3 has 16 residues. The ends were cut back, 4 bases at V and 4 bases at J, with 18 bases in the middle. Germline CDR1 is MRHNA and CDR2 is SNTAGT. The CDR3 DNA sequence: TGTGCCAGCAGTGCACAAATTACAGCCGTGGCAGATACGCAGTATTTT. Translation: CASSAQITAVADTQYF.

This chain links TRBV11-2 with TRBJ2-1, with D maybe TRBD2 (5 bases). The CDR3 extends over 12 amino acids. Trimming shortened V by 5 bases and J by 6 bases, and 8 bases separated the two germline ends. Germline CDR1 is SGHAT and CDR2 is FQNNGV. Written as DNA, the CDR3 is TGTGCCAGCAGCAGGACTGTCAATGAGCAGTTCTTC. This translates into CASSRTVNEQFF.